Below are 18 T cell receptor beta chains sequenced from a single sample in a study of CD8 T cells in ankylosing spondylitis. TCRdb recomputed calls from the 5' RACE reads with MiXCR, one row per CDR3 protein. The sample contains some 30,000 distinct CDR3 sequences, approximately 7.1% of which appear only once. The sample comprised blood, either unsorted or a sorted T cell fraction (not recorded which). Every receptor here comes from a male donor with ankylosing spondylitis or in good health (not recorded which).

The sample holds a few counts of this clonotype. This chain joins TRBV7-6 and TRBJ2-3; TRBD1 might be the D (5 bases). Germline V gene sequence: CDR1 SGHVS, CDR2 FNYEAQ. V was clipped by 5 bases and J by 0 bases, with 12 bases between them. The CDR3 is made up of 15 amino acids. CDR3 amino acids: CASSHNRPSTDTQYF. DNA for the CDR3: TGTGCCAGCAGCCATAACAGGCCGAGCACAGATACGCAGTATTTT. Based on the CDR3 plus reference TRBV7-6 and TRBJ2-3, the full variable domain is GAGVSQSPRYKVTKRGQDVALRCDPISGHVSLYWYRQALGQGPEFLTYFNYEAQQDKSGLPNDRFSAERPEGSISTLTIQRTEQRDSAMYRCASSHNRPSTDTQYFGPGTRLTVL.

This clonotype occurred many times. V usage is TRBV27 and J usage is TRBJ1-1; 8 positions match TRBD1. Germline loops: CDR1 MNHEY, CDR2 SMNVEV (reference sequence). V lost 7 bases and J lost 3; bases outside the gene matches: 7. The CDR3 runs 14 residues. In DNA, the CDR3 is TGTGCCAGCACCCCGCAGGGGGCCTACACTGAAGCTTTCTTT. This translates into CASTPQGAYTEAFF.

This clonotype has ten or more counts. The J gene is TRBJ2-3, the V gene TRBV7-9; the D is unclear. CDR3 length equals 15 residues. Germline V gives CDR1 SEHNR, CDR2 FQNEAQ (reference sequence). Deletions cut 0 bases from V and 2 bases from J, with 9 bases between. The CDR3 coding sequence is TGTGCCAGCAGCTTAGCTGGTGTCCCCACAGATACGCAGTATTTT. Protein sequence: CASSLAGVPTDTQYF. Using reference TRBV7-9 and TRBJ2-3 for the parts outside the CDR3, the full variable domain is DTGVSQNPRHKITKRGQNVTFRCDPISEHNRLYWYRQTLGQGPEFLTYFQNEAQLEKSRLLSDRFSAERPKGSFSTLEIQRTEQGDSAMYLCASSLAGVPTDTQYFGPGTRLTVL.

This clonotype was detected many times. This chain uses TRBV11-2 with TRBJ2-7; 9 bases fit TRBD1. Germline lookup yields CDR1 SGHAT and CDR2 FQNNGV. V shed 6 bases, J shed 4 bases, and the junction held 10 bases outside the gene matches. The CDR3 sequence is 15 residues long. The CDR3 sequence: CASSPRRTGEYEQYF. As DNA, the CDR3 is TGTGCCAGCAGTCCGAGGAGGACAGGGGAGTACGAGCAGTACTTC.

The rearrangement joins TRBV20-1 to TRBJ2-7; D gene ambiguous. Germline CDR1 reads DFQATT; CDR2 reads SNEGSKA (reference sequence). There are 11 residues in the CDR3. V was pared by 3 bases and J by 2 bases, with 5 bases between. The CDR3: CSARETYEQYF. The CDR3 DNA follows: TGCAGTGCTAGGGAGACCTACGAGCAGTACTTC.

The rearrangement uses TRBV11-2 and TRBJ2-1; D uncertain. The V end was cut by 1 base, the J end by 9 bases, with 7 bases between. From germline, CDR1 is SGHAT and CDR2 FQNNGV. The CDR3 is made up of 12 amino acids. CDR3 DNA: TGTGCCAGCAGCTTAGCAGTGGGTGAGCAGTTCTTC. Translation: CASSLAVGEQFF.

Only a few counts were recorded for this clonotype. The chain recombines TRBV7-6 with TRBJ1-1; D is ambiguous. V lost 2 bases, J lost 4 bases, and 11 bases lay in between. Per the germline V gene, CDR1 is SGHVS and CDR2 is FNYEAQ. This CDR3 is 14 amino acids long. The CDR3 nucleotides read TGTGCCAGCAGCTTAAGGGTGGGTGGCACTGAAGCTTTCTTT. This translates into CASSLRVGGTEAFF.

This clonotype was observed a few times. The V and J genes are TRBV6-1 and TRBJ2-4, with TRBD1 identical over 12 bases. Germline CDR1 reads MNHNS; CDR2 reads SASEGT. There are 14 residues in the CDR3. The trim removed 4 bases at V and 7 bases at J, leaving 2 bases unmatched. DNA of the CDR3: TGTGCCAGCAGTGGCGGGACAGGGGGCAACATTCAGTACTTC. Its protein is CASSGGTGGNIQYF.

The table lists this clonotype with a few counts. The chain has TRBV18 and TRBJ2-7; TRBD2 agrees at 7 bases. V was clipped by 1 base and J by 3 bases; unmatched bases: 0. The germline V gene encodes CDR1 KGHSH and CDR2 LQKENI. CDR3 length: 13 amino acids. CDR3: CASSPREGYEQYF. The CDR3 DNA sequence: TGTGCCAGCTCACCACGGGAGGGCTACGAGCAGTACTTC.

This clonotype was counted a few times. The chain has TRBV23-1 and TRBJ2-7; no firm D call. TRBV23-1 falls under the ORF class, with uncertain function. Trimming took 2 bases from V and 6 from J, leaving 17 bases between them. The CDR3 has 15 amino acids. The CDR3 loop reads CASSQMTPTHAEQYF. The CDR3 DNA is TGCGCCAGCAGTCAAATGACTCCCACCCATGCCGAGCAGTACTTC.

This clonotype was detected a few times. The chain is built from TRBV7-2 and TRBJ2-2; 10 bases line up with TRBD2. Germline trimming cut 6 bases from V and 3 bases from J; bases unmatched to any gene: 10. CDR1 is SGHTA and CDR2 is FQGNSA in the germline V gene. The CDR3 sequence is 17 residues long. DNA for the CDR3: TGTGCCAGCAGATCCGGGATAGCGGGAGGTTACACCGGGGAGCTGTTTTTT. Its translation: CASRSGIAGGYTGELFF.

Ten or more counts support this clonotype. The V call is TRBV5-1, the J call TRBJ1-5, with D possibly TRBD1 on 5 matching bases. The CDR3 is 15 amino acids. The V gene lost 0 bases and the J gene lost 6 bases, with 13 bases spanning the gap. Germline V gene lookup returns CDR1 SGHRS and CDR2 YFSETQ. The CDR3 loop reads CASSLAGTLGQPQHF. The DNA of the CDR3 is TGCGCCAGCAGCTTGGCCGGGACCCTGGGTCAGCCCCAGCATTTT.

In this sample, this clonotype turned up many times. This rearrangement joins TRBV14 to TRBJ2-1, with a possible D match to TRBD2 (6 bases). V lost 4 bases to trimming and J lost 4 bases, with 17 bases between them. Germline assignment: CDR1 SGHDN and CDR2 FVKESK. The CDR3 is 16 amino acids. CDR3 sequence: CASSPAGGLAYNEQFF. CDR3 bases: TGTGCCAGCAGCCCCGCCGGCGGGCTAGCGTACAATGAGCAGTTCTTC.

This clonotype was found many times. V usage is TRBV29-1 and J usage is TRBJ2-5, with 9 bases aligning to TRBD2. Trimming took 3 bases from V and 2 from J; bases not matched to a gene: 13. Germline loops: CDR1 SQVTM, CDR2 ANQGSEA. CDR3 length equals 17 residues. This chain's CDR3 is CSVDAPKGLARQETQYF. The CDR3 nucleotides are TGCAGCGTTGATGCCCCAAAAGGACTAGCGAGACAAGAGACCCAGTACTTC.

This clonotype came up many times. The rearrangement joins TRBV12-3 or TRBV12-4 to TRBJ1-6; tentatively, D is TRBD1 (5 bases). The germline V and J ends were trimmed by 3 bases and 10 bases, with 13 bases remaining between them. This CDR3 has 14 amino acids. The CDR3 sequence is CASSFGREESPLHF. The CDR3, as DNA: TGTGCCAGCAGTTTTGGCAGGGAAGAATCACCCCTCCACTTT.

This chain links TRBV7-9 with TRBJ2-7, with 12 nucleotides matching TRBD2. V lost 7 bases, J lost 5 bases, and 6 bases stayed unmatched. The V gene's germline CDR1 is SEHNR and CDR2 FQNEAQ (reference sequence). The CDR3 sequence is 14 residues long. The CDR3 nucleotides are TGTGCCAGCACCGGACTAGCGGGATTCCACGAGCAGTACTTC. Its protein product is CASTGLAGFHEQYF.

This clonotype is medium-sized. The V and J genes are TRBV4-1 and TRBJ2-1; D may correspond to TRBD1 or TRBD2 (5 bases each). The germline V gene has CDR1 MGHRA and CDR2 YSYEKL. The CDR3 runs to 15 residues. Trimming took 2 bases from V and 5 from J, leaving 13 bases between them. Here the CDR3 reads CASSQIRDGNNEQFF. The CDR3 nucleotides are TGCGCCAGCAGCCAAATTAGGGACGGAAACAATGAGCAGTTCTTC.

The genes are TRBV18 and TRBJ2-1, with a tentative D call TRBD2 (6 bases). Germline V CDR1 and CDR2: KGHSH, LQKENI. V gave up 3 bases and J gave up 2 bases, with 14 bases separating them. The CDR3 loop spans 16 amino acids. CDR3 region: CASSPPGTGTYNEQFF. CDR3 sequence (DNA): TGTGCCAGCTCACCTCCCGGGACTGGTACCTACAATGAGCAGTTCTTC.